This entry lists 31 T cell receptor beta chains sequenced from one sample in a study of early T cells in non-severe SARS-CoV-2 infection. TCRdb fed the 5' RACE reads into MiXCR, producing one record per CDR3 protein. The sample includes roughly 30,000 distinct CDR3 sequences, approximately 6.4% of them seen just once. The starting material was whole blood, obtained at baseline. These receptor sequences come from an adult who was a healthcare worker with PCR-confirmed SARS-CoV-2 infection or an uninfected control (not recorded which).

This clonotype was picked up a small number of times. CDR3 sequence (DNA): TGTGCCATCAGTGGTGATCGACAGGGGGCAACGTACGAGCAGTACTTC. This encodes CAISGDRQGATYEQYF. The genes are TRBV10-3 and TRBJ2-7; 10 bases agree with TRBD1. From germline, CDR1 is ENHRY and CDR2 SYGVKD. The CDR3 is made up of 16 amino acids. The ends lost 4 bases at V and 4 bases at J; junction bases unmatched: 10.

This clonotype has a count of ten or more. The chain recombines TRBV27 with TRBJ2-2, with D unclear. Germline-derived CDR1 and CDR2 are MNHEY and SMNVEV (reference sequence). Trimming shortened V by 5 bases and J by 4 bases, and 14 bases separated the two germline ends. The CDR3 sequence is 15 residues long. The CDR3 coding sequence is TGTGCCAGCAGTCCCCGGGCGGTTTCCACCGGGGAGCTGTTTTTT. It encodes CASSPRAVSTGELFF.

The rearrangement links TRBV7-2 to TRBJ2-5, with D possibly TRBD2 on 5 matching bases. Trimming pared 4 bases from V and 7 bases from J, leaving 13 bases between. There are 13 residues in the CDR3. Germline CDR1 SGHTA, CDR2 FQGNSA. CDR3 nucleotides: TGTGCCAGCAGCTCCGACTGGGAGAGGACCCAGTACTTC. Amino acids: CASSSDWERTQYF. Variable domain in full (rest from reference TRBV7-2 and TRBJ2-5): GAGVSQSPSNKVTEKGKDVELRCDPISGHTALYWYRQSLGQGLEFLIYFQGNSAPDKSGLPSDRFSAERTGGSVSTLTIQRTQQEDSAVYLCASSSDWERTQYFGPGTRLLVL.

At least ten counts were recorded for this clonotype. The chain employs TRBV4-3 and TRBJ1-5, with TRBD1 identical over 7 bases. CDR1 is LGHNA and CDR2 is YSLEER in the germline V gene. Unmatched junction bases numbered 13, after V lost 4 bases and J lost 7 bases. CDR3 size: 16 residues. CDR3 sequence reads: CASSPRDSQGVQPQHF. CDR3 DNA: TGCGCCAGCAGCCCCCGGGACAGTCAAGGGGTGCAGCCCCAGCATTTT.

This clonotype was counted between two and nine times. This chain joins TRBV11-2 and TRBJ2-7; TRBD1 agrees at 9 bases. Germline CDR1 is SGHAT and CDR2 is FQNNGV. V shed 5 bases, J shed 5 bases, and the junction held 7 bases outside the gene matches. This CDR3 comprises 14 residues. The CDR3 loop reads CASSPDRGLDEQYF. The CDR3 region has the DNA TGTGCCAGCAGCCCGGACAGGGGTCTAGACGAGCAGTACTTC.

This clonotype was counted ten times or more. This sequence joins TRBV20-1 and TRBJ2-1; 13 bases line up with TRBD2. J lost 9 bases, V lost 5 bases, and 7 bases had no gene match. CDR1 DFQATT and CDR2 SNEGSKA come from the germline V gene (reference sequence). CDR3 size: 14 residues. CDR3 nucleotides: TGCAGTGCTCAGGGACTAGCGGGAAGGGTTGAGCAGTTCTTC. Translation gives CSAQGLAGRVEQFF.

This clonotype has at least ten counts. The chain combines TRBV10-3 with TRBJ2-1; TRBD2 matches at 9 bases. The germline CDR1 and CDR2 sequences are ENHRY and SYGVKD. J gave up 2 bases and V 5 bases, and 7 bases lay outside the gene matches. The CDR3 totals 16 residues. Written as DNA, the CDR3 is TGTGCCATCAGTCGTGGGACTAGCACAACCTACAATGAGCAGTTCTTC. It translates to CAISRGTSTTYNEQFF.

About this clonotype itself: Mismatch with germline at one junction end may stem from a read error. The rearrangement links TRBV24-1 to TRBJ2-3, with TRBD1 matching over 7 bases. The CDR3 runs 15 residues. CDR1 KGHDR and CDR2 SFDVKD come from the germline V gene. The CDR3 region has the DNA TGTGTCACCAGTGACACCGGGACAGGCACAGATACGCAGTATTTT. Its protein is CVTSDTGTGTDTQYF.

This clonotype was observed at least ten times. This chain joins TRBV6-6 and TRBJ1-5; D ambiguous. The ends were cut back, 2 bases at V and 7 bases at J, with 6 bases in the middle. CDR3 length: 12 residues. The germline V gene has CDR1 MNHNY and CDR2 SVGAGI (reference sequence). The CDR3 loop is CASSYPRQPQHF. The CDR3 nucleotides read TGTGCCAGCAGTTACCCGCGGCAGCCCCAGCATTTT.

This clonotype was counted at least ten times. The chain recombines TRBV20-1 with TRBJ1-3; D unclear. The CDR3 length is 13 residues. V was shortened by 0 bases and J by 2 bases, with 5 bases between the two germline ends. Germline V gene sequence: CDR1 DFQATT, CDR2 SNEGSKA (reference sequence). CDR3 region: CSAREGPGNTIYF. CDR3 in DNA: TGCAGTGCTAGAGAGGGCCCTGGAAACACCATATATTTT.

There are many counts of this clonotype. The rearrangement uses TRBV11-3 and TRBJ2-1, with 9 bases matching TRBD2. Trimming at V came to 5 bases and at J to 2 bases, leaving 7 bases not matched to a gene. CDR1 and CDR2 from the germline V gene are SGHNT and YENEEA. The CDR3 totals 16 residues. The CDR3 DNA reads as TGTGCCAGCAGCCCCCCCGTAGCGGGAGCCTACAATGAGCAGTTCTTC. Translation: CASSPPVAGAYNEQFF.

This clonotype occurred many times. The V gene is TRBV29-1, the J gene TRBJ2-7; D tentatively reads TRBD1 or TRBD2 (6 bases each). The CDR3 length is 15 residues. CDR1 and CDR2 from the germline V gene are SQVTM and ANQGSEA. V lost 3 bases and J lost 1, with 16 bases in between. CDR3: CSVEEGGRASYEQYF. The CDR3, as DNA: TGCAGCGTTGAGGAGGGGGGCAGGGCGTCCTACGAGCAGTACTTC.

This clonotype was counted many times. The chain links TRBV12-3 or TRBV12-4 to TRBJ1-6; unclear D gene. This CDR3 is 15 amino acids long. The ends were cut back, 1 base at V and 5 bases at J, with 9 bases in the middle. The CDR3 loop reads CASSLEPRNNSPLHF. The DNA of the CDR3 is TGTGCCAGCAGTTTAGAGCCTAGGAATAATTCACCCCTCCACTTT.

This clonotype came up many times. The CDR3 sequence: CASSSRGQGLNTEAFF. CDR3 nucleotides: TGTGCCAGCAGTTCTAGGGGACAGGGTTTGAACACTGAAGCTTTCTTT. J is TRBJ1-1 and V is TRBV7-9; 9 bases match TRBD1. This CDR3 region has 16 residues. Germline CDR1 reads SEHNR; CDR2 reads FQNEAQ (reference sequence). V dropped 6 bases and J dropped 0; count of bases not matched to a gene: 8.

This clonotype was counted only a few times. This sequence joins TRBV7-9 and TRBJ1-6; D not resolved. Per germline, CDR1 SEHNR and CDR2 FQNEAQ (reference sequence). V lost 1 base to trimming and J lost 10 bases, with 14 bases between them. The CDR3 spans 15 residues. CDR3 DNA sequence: TGTGCCAGCAGCTTAGGGGCTGGGTTCGAGTCACCCCTCCACTTT. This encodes CASSLGAGFESPLHF.

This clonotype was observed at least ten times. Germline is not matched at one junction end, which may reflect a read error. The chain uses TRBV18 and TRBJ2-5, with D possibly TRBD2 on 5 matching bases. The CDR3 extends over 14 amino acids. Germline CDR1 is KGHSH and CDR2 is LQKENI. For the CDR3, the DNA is TGTGCCAGTTCACCACAACGGGGAAAAGAGACCCAGTACTTC. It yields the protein CASSPQRGKETQYF.

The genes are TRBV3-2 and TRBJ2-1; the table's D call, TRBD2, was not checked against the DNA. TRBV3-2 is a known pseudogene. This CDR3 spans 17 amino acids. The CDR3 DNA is TGTGCCAGCAGCCCCAGACTAGCGGGAGGTTACTACAATGAGCAGTTCTTC. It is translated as CASSPRLAGGYYNEQFF.

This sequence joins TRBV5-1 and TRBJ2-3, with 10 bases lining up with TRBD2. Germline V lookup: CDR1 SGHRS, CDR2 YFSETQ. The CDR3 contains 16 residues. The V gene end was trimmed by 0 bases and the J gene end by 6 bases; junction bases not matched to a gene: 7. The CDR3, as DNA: TGCGCCAGCAGCTTGGGTGAGCTAGCGGGAGTGGATACGCAGTATTTT. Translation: CASSLGELAGVDTQYF. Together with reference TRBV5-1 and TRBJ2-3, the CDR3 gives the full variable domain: KAGVTQTPRYLIKTRGQQVTLSCSPISGHRSVSWYQQTPGQGLQFLFEYFSETQRNKGNFPGRFSGRQFSNSRSEMNVSTLELGDSALYLCASSLGELAGVDTQYFGPGTRLTVL.

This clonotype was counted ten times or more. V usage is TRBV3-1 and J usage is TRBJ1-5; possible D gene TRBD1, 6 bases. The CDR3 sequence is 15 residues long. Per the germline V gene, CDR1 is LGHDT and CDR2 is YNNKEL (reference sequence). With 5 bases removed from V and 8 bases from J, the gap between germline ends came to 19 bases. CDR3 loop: CASSLGARTTEPQHF. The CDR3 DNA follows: TGTGCCAGCAGCTTGGGGGCGCGGACGACGGAGCCCCAGCATTTT.

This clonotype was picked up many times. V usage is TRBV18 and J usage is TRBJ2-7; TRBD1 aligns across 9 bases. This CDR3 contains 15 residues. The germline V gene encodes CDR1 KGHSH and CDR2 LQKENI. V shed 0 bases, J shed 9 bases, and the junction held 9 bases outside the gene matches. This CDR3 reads CASSPPPGTGSSQYF. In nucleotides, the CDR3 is TGTGCCAGCTCACCACCCCCCGGGACAGGGTCCTCGCAGTACTTC.

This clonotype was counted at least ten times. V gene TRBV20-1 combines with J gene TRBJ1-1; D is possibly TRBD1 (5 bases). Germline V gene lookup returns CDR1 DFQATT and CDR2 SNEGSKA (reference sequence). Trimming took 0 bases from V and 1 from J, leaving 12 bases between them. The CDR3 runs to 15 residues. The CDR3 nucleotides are TGCAGTGCTAGAGATCCTACCGGGGGGAACACTGAAGCTTTCTTT. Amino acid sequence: CSARDPTGGNTEAFF.

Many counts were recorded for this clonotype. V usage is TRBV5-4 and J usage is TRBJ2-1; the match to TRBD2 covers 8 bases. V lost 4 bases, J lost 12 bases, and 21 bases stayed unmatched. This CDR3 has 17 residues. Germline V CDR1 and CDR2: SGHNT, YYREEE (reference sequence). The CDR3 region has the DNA TGTGCCAGCAGCGGTTCCGGGACTAGAGGTCCCCTGGGGGGGCAGTTCTTC. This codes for CASSGSGTRGPLGGQFF.

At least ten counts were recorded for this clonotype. CDR3 nucleotides: TGTGCCAGCAGTCTACGGGACAGGGTATTCTCGGAGACCCAGTACTTC. Protein product: CASSLRDRVFSETQYF. This rearrangement joins TRBV28 to TRBJ2-5; TRBD1 matches at 9 bases. Germline CDR1 MDHEN, CDR2 SYDVKM. After removal of 5 bases from V and 5 bases from J, the junction contained 12 bases not matched to a gene. This CDR3 has 16 amino acids.

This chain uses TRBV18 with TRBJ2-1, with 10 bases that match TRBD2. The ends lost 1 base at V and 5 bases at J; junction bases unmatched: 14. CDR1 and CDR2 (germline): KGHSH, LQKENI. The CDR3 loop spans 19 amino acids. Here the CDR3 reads CASSPRTSMERGGNNEQFF. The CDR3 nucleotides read TGTGCCAGCTCACCACGCACGTCCATGGAGCGGGGGGGAAACAATGAGCAGTTCTTC.

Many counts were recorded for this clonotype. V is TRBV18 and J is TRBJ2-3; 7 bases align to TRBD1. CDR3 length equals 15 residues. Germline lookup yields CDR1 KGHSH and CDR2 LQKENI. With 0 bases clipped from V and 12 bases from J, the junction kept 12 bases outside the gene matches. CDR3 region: CASSPPSLLQGIQYF. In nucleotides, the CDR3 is TGTGCCAGCTCACCACCCTCCCTCTTACAGGGGATACAGTATTTT.

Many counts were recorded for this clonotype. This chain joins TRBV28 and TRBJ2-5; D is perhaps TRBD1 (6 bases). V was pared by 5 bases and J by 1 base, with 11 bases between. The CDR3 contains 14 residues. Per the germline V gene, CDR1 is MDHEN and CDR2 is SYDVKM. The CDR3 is CASSGGQIQETQYF. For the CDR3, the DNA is TGTGCCAGCAGTGGAGGACAGATCCAAGAGACCCAGTACTTC.

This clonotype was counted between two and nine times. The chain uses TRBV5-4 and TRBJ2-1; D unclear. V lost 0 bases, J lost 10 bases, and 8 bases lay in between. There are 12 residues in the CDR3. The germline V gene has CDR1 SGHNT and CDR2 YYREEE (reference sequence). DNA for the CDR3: TGTGCCAGCAGCTTGGGTGGCCACGAGCAGTTCTTC. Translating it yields CASSLGGHEQFF.

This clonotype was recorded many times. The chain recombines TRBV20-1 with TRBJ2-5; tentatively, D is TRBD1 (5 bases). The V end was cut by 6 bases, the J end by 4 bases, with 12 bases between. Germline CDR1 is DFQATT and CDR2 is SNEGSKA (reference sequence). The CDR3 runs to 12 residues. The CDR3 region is CSARTGGETQYF. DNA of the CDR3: TGCAGTGCCAGAACAGGTGGAGAGACCCAGTACTTC.

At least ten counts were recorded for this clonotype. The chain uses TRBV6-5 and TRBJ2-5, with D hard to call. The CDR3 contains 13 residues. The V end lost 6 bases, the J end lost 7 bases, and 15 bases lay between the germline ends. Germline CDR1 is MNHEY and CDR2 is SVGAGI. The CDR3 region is CASRSNDGVTQYF. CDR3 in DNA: TGTGCCAGCAGGTCGAATGATGGCGTGACCCAGTACTTC.

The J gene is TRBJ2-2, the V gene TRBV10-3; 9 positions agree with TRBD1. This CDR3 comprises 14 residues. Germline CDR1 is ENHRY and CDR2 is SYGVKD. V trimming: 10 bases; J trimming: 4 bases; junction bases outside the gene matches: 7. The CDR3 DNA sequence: TGTGCCAACCAACAGGGGGCTACCACCGGGGAGCTGTTTTTT. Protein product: CANQQGATTGELFF.

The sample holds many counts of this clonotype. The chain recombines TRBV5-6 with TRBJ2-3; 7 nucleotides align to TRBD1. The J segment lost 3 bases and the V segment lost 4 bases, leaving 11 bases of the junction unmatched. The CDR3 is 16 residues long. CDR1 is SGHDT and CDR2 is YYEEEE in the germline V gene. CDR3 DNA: TGTGCCAGCAGCACGCAGGGGGTAATCTGGACAGATACGCAGTATTTT. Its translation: CASSTQGVIWTDTQYF.